Described below is a single T cell receptor (beta chain) sequence and its context. Its antigen remains unidentified. This record comes from a study of cytomegalovirus exposure and HLA in healthy donors. Broader study findings: Earlier analysis looked at TCR beta V segments, and most were productive about 87% or about 30% of the time. What a later analysis showed was that several of the most significant clusters appeared linked to common viral pathogens. Trimming of TCR beta V- and J-genes showed a link, identified in a later analysis, to a missense DCLRE1C variant.

Both 60 Vbeta primers and 13 Jbeta primers went into the PCR. Clones were sequenced by immunoSEQ multiplex PCR, and TCRdb holds only the in-frame ones, with some missing. The data contain roughly 150,000 clones, about 70% of them singletons. This CDR3 is built from 14 residues. CDR1 and CDR2 from the germline V gene are MNHNS and SASEGT. The V gene lost 8 bases and the J gene lost 2 bases, with 13 bases spanning the gap. This TCR was recovered from a male donor in good health and CMV-seronegative. Sequencing was carried out using PBMCs. The chain links TRBV6-1 to TRBJ1-5; D gene uncertain. CDR3 region: CASPWRFRNQPQHF. CDR3 DNA sequence: TGTGCCAGCCCCTGGAGGTTTCGCAATCAGCCCCAGCATTTT.